This T cell receptor (beta chain) is from a study of blood T cell repertoires in COVID-19. Study-level information: The United States, Italy and Spain supplied acute and convalescent COVID-19 samples.

V gave up 1 base and J gave up 5 bases, with 9 bases separating them. CDR1 and CDR2 from the germline V gene are LGHDT and YNNKEL (reference sequence). The CDR3 has 14 amino acids. A note on this clone: Other DNA sequences from this sample encode an identical CDR3 as well.

Assay: immunoSEQ multiplex PCR; the TCRdb copy retains only in-frame clones and omits some. The sample records roughly 290,000 clones, 75% to 90% being singletons. The V and J genes are TRBV3-1 (or the pseudogene TRBV3-2) and TRBJ1-5; D gene ambiguous. Sequenced input: PBMCs or T cells enriched from blood (not recorded which). The origin of this receptor is a woman in her thirties or forties who had recovered from COVID-19. CDR3 in DNA: TGTGCCAGCAGCCAAGCATCAGGATATCAGCCCCAGCATTTT. It codes for CASSQASGYQPQHF.